This T cell receptor (beta chain) stems from a study of OX40 agonist ivuxolimab in advanced cancers. Regarding the complete study: Ivuxolimab was an agonistic, fully human IgG2 monoclonal antibody directed against OX40 (CD134), a costimulatory receptor. Intravenous ivuxolimab was administered to patients every 2 weeks at six dose levels: 0.01, 0.1, 0.3, 1.5, 3 and 10 mg/kg. Of the roughly 50 dose-escalation patients, hepatocellular carcinoma was present in about 20, melanoma in approximately 15, renal cell carcinoma in 9 and head and neck cancer in 9. In the dose-escalation cohort, more than 75% of patients were male, and the mean age was around 60 years, with a range of about 23 to 90. Patients were allowed to have had prior anti-PD-1, anti-PD-L1 or anti-CTLA-4 therapy, and more than 35% of the dose-escalation patients had been treated with checkpoint inhibitors. Partial responses occurred in three dose-escalation patients: two with cutaneous melanoma and one with hepatocellular carcinoma. Peripheral TCRbeta sequencing was intended to test whether TCR sequence diversity was altered and clonal T-cell expansion was caused by ivuxolimab. The monotherapy dose-escalation portion (N of about 52 patients) of the phase I ivuxolimab trial is reported in the paper.

Beyond this particular receptor, the publication reports: Low levels of normalized T-cell clonal expansion were also seen in some patients who did not respond. Which antigens the clonally expanded peripheral T cells were specific for was not determined. At doses from 0.1 to 3.0 mg/kg, clonal expansion was seen in both CD4+ and CD8+ blood T cells between baseline and week 6. After ivuxolimab, more expanded clones were found on average in CD8+ T cells than in CD4+ T cells. In the 0.1-3.0 mg/kg groups, partial responders had among the lowest normalized peripheral clonal expansion, particularly in CD8+ T cells.

Note on this clone: There is no known antigen for this receptor. Base qualities are missing; no much larger clone stands one base away.

To sequence the TCRbeta CDR3 region, genomic DNA was isolated from the sorted cells. The immunoSEQ Assay was used to sequence the TCRbeta CDR3 regions. The immuneACCESS repertoire file appears here via TCRdb, limited to in-frame rearrangements. These files lack a portion of the clones; in checked studies, under half of the deficit traces to unresolved V genes, and the cause of the others is not known. In all, the sample holds under 50,000 clones, and around 79% of those were seen once. The top ten constitute roughly 7.9% of the sample. Patients with a history of autoimmune disease or receiving systemic immunosuppression were excluded from the trial. In every dose cohort, peripheral blood was drawn for TCR sequencing at baseline, cycle 4 day 1, and cycle 7 day 1. The samples were taken from a phase I, first-in-human, multicenter, open-label dose-escalation trial of ivuxolimab. Adults with locally advanced or metastatic melanoma, renal cell, hepatocellular, or head and neck squamous cell carcinoma were enrolled in the trial. CD4+ and CD8+ T cells were sorted separately from peripheral blood before TCR sequencing.

Material: CD4+ or CD8+ T cells sorted from blood, obtained in a trial of the OX40 agonist ivuxolimab. The receptor was isolated from an adult with an advanced solid tumor such as melanoma, head and neck, liver or kidney cancer.

CDR3 sequence: CASSLESQPQHF. In nucleotide form, the sequence is TGTGCCAGCAGCTTAGAATCTCAGCCCCAGCATTTT. Rearrangement joined TRBV7-2 to TRBJ1-5, with the D segment identity uncertain. Reading the germline V gene gives CDR1 SGHTA and CDR2 FQGNSA. V is reduced by 1 base and J by 6 bases, leaving a spacing of 4 bases between them. From cysteine to phenylalanine, the CDR3 is 12 amino acids long. CDR3 DNA only is kept here, 36 bases in frame from base 1.